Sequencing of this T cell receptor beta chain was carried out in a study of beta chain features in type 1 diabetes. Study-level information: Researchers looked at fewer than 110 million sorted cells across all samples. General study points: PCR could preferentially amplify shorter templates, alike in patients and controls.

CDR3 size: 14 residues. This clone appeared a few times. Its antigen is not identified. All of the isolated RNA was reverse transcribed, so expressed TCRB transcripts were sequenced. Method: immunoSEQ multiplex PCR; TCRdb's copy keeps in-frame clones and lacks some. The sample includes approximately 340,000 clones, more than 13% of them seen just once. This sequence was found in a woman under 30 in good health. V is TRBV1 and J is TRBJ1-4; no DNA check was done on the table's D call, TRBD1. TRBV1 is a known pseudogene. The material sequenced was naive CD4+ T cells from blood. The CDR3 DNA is TGCACCAGCGAGCCAAGGGGGATTGATGAAAAACTGTTTTTT. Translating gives CTSEPRGIDEKLFF.